Below are 30 T cell receptor beta chains sequenced from a single sample in a study of blood T cell repertoires in COVID-19. Only in-frame clones appear in the TCRdb table, and some are missing; sequencing was by immunoSEQ multiplex PCR. This table holds around 360,000 clones, about 90% found once. The sample consisted of PBMCs or T cells enriched from blood (not recorded which). These receptors all come from a man aged 35 to 55 in a cohort exposed to, infected with or recovered from COVID-19 (not recorded which).

Note on this clone: The sample holds other DNA sequences that translate to the same CDR3. The V and J genes are TRBV5-1 and TRBJ2-1; 10 positions match TRBD2. From germline, CDR1 is SGHRS and CDR2 YFSETQ. After removal of 2 bases from V and 7 bases from J, the junction contained 6 bases not matched to a gene. The CDR3 runs to 15 residues. CDR3 amino acids: CASSFLAGGRNEQFF. CDR3 bases: TGCGCCAGCAGCTTTTTAGCGGGAGGTCGGAATGAGCAGTTCTTC.

As to this clone: Additional DNA sequences in this sample encode the identical CDR3. This chain joins TRBV5-1 and TRBJ2-1; D gene ambiguous. With 0 bases removed from V and 1 base from J, the gap between germline ends came to 5 bases. The CDR3 totals 14 residues. Germline V lookup: CDR1 SGHRS, CDR2 YFSETQ. The CDR3 sequence: CASSLGSSYNEQFF. In DNA form, the CDR3 reads TGCGCCAGCAGCTTGGGGAGTTCCTACAATGAGCAGTTCTTC.

The gene calls are TRBV11-3 and TRBJ2-3; a weak D match, TRBD1 (6 bases). The germline V and J ends were trimmed by 5 bases and 6 bases, with 15 bases remaining between them. The CDR3 spans 14 residues. CDR1 SGHNT and CDR2 YENEEA come from the germline V gene. Here the CDR3 reads CASSRYDQGDTQYF. CDR3 DNA sequence: TGTGCCAGCAGCCGCTACGACCAGGGGGATACGCAGTATTTT.

The chain employs TRBV18 and TRBJ2-3; 14 positions agree with TRBD2. J gave up 0 bases and V 1 base, and 3 bases lay outside the gene matches. The germline V gene has CDR1 KGHSH and CDR2 LQKENI. The CDR3 length is 18 residues. The CDR3 DNA follows: TGTGCCAGCTCACCACTGACTAGCGGGAGGGGGAGCACAGATACGCAGTATTTT. Translating gives CASSPLTSGRGSTDTQYF.

The chain employs TRBV19 and TRBJ1-2, with 7 bases lining up with TRBD1. Germline V CDR1 and CDR2: LNHDA, SQIVND (reference sequence). Trimming at V came to 8 bases and at J to 8 bases, leaving 11 bases not matched to a gene. This CDR3 is 13 amino acids long. CDR3 in amino acids: CASRPEGARGYTF. DNA of the CDR3: TGTGCCAGTCGCCCCGAGGGGGCTAGGGGCTACACCTTC. Full variable domain (outside the CDR3, taken from reference TRBV19 and TRBJ1-2): DGGITQSPKYLFRKEGQNVTLSCEQNLNHDAMYWYRQDPGQGLRLIYYSQIVNDFQKGDIAEGYSVSREKKESFPLTVTSAQKNPTAFYLCASRPEGARGYTFGSGTRLTVV.

The rearrangement uses TRBV24-1 and TRBJ2-1, with 8 bases that match TRBD1. Germline V gene lookup returns CDR1 KGHDR and CDR2 SFDVKD. The J segment lost 8 bases and the V segment lost 11 bases, leaving 7 bases of the junction unmatched. CDR3 size: 12 residues. The CDR3 spells CAIGQGFDEQFF. The CDR3 DNA reads as TGTGCCATCGGACAGGGTTTCGATGAGCAGTTCTTC.

The rearrangement joins TRBV5-1 to TRBJ2-7; 11 positions match TRBD1. V gave up 4 bases and J gave up 4 bases; unmatched junction bases: 4. The CDR3 spans 14 residues. The germline gives CDR1 SGHRS, CDR2 YFSETQ. The CDR3 DNA follows: TGCGCCAGCAGCGGGGGACAGGGGGTGTACGAGCAGTACTTC. Translation: CASSGGQGVYEQYF.

The V and J genes are TRBV15 and TRBJ2-4; D gene uncertain. Trimming took off 0 bases at V and 0 bases at J, with 6 bases between the two ends. This CDR3 comprises 15 residues. The V gene's germline CDR1 is LNHNV and CDR2 YYDKDF (reference sequence). This chain's CDR3 is CATSRDRLAKNIQYF. The CDR3 nucleotides are TGTGCCACCAGCAGAGACAGGTTAGCCAAAAACATTCAGTACTTC.

The gene calls are TRBV7-3 and TRBJ2-7; 9 nucleotides align to TRBD2. The CDR3 loop spans 15 amino acids. The V gene's germline CDR1 is SGHTA and CDR2 FQGTGA. V trimming: 5 bases; J trimming: 5 bases; junction bases outside the gene matches: 10. The CDR3 DNA follows: TGTGCCAGCAGCGCGAATCTGGGACTAGCCCACGAGCAGTACTTC. Protein sequence: CASSANLGLAHEQYF.

V is TRBV19 and J is TRBJ2-7, with TRBD1 matching over 10 bases. The germline gives CDR1 LNHDA, CDR2 SQIVND (reference sequence). The CDR3 is 15 residues long. The trim removed 5 bases at V and 2 bases at J, leaving 6 bases unmatched. As DNA, the CDR3 is TGTGCCAGTAGTCCTCGGACAGGGGGGACCTACGAGCAGTACTTC. Its protein is CASSPRTGGTYEQYF.

The V and J genes are TRBV15 and TRBJ1-4; D unresolved. Germline CDR1 reads LNHNV; CDR2 reads YYDKDF (reference sequence). The CDR3 length is 15 residues. V was clipped by 0 bases and J by 5 bases, with 10 bases between them. The CDR3 DNA reads as TGTGCCACCAGCAGAGATTTTAGCCAAAATGAAAAACTGTTTTTT. Translation: CATSRDFSQNEKLFF.

V usage is TRBV7-9 and J usage is TRBJ2-7; 8 positions match TRBD2. This CDR3 has 16 amino acids. Germline loops: CDR1 SEHNR, CDR2 FQNEAQ (reference sequence). V trimming: 1 base; J trimming: 2 bases; junction bases outside the gene matches: 7. The CDR3 sequence is CASSLGSSGLAYEQYF. The CDR3, as DNA: TGTGCCAGCAGCTTAGGATCTTCGGGACTAGCCTACGAGCAGTACTTC.

This clone appeared once. V is TRBV7-2 and J is TRBJ1-2, with a possible D match to TRBD1 (5 bases). CDR1 SGHTA and CDR2 FQGNSA come from the germline V gene. The CDR3 totals 15 residues. V shed 8 bases and J shed 1 base, with 17 bases lying between them. This CDR3 is CASALALGGNYGYTF. In DNA, the CDR3 is TGTGCCAGCGCCCTTGCCTTGGGGGGTAACTATGGCTACACCTTC.

This chain links TRBV21-1 with TRBJ1-1; the D call TRBD1 from the table was never checked on the DNA. TRBV21-1 is classified as a pseudogene. This CDR3 region has 12 residues. The CDR3 DNA reads as TGTGCCAGCAGCAAAGGAAACAACGCTGCTTTCTTT. It yields the protein CASSKGNNAAFF.

The chain employs TRBV3-1 (or the pseudogene TRBV3-2) and TRBJ2-2; D gene ambiguous. The V end lost 4 bases, the J end lost 1 base, and 7 bases lay between the germline ends. CDR3 length: 14 amino acids. Germline assignment: CDR1 LGHDT and CDR2 YNNKEL (reference sequence). This CDR3 reads CASSLTRNTGELFF. In DNA form, the CDR3 reads TGTGCCAGCAGCCTTACCAGGAACACCGGGGAGCTGTTTTTT.

This clone was counted a few times. The CDR3 DNA is TGTGCCAGCAGCCCCCGACAGGGCGGGTTCAATCAGCCCCAGCATTTT. This codes for CASSPRQGGFNQPQHF. The V and J genes are TRBV7-8 and TRBJ1-5; 7 nucleotides line up with TRBD1. The CDR3 extends over 16 amino acids. V gave up 5 bases and J gave up 3 bases; unmatched junction bases: 10. CDR1 and CDR2 from the germline V gene are SGHVS and FQNEAQ. Full variable domain (rest looked up from reference TRBV7-8 and TRBJ1-5): GAGVSQSPRYKVAKRGQDVALRCDPISGHVSLFWYQQALGQGPEFLTYFQNEAQLDKSGLPSDRFFAERPEGSVSTLKIQRTQQEDSAVYLCASSPRQGGFNQPQHFGDGTRLSIL.

This chain links TRBV7-9 with TRBJ2-2, with D possibly matching TRBD1 (6 bases). The V and J ends lost 5 bases and 2 bases respectively, with 21 bases between them. The CDR3 totals 18 residues. From germline, CDR1 is SEHNR and CDR2 FQNEAQ (reference sequence). CDR3 DNA sequence: TGTGCCAGCAGCCCTACCGCCACGGGACATCAAAACACCGGGGAGCTGTTTTTT. It translates to CASSPTATGHQNTGELFF.

Points on this clone: Other DNA sequences of this sample code for an identical CDR3. The rearrangement joins TRBV18 to TRBJ2-3, with 8 bases that match TRBD2. Germline-derived CDR1 and CDR2 are KGHSH and LQKENI. The CDR3 loop spans 15 amino acids. V shed 3 bases, J shed 1 base, and the junction held 3 bases outside the gene matches. The CDR3 DNA reads as TGTGCCAGCTCACCCCCACTAGCGGGCACAGATACGCAGTATTTT. Amino acid sequence: CASSPPLAGTDTQYF.

This clone was observed at least ten times. This chain connects TRBV19 to TRBJ2-1; D is ambiguous. The CDR3 loop spans 15 amino acids. V was shortened by 5 bases and J by 0 bases, with 11 bases between the two germline ends. Germline CDR1 and CDR2: LNHDA and SQIVND (reference sequence). CDR3 region: CASSELANSYNEQFF. CDR3 DNA: TGTGCCAGTAGTGAACTCGCAAACTCCTACAATGAGCAGTTCTTC.

The chain employs TRBV30 and TRBJ1-5, with D possibly matching TRBD1 (5 bases). Germline V gene lookup returns CDR1 GTSNPN and CDR2 SVGIG (reference sequence). The length of the CDR3 is 15 residues. V gave up 2 bases and J gave up 4 bases, with 15 bases separating them. This CDR3 reads CAWSRTAGLNQPQHF. The CDR3 nucleotides are TGTGCCTGGAGTAGGACCGCGGGACTTAATCAGCCCCAGCATTTT.

The chain links TRBV3-1 (or the pseudogene TRBV3-2) to TRBJ1-5, with D unclear. Germline CDR1 and CDR2: LGHDT and YNNKEL (reference sequence). CDR3 size: 15 residues. V shed 6 bases and J shed 5 bases, with 17 bases lying between them. The CDR3: CASSSRVRRDQPQHF. The CDR3 nucleotides are TGTGCCAGCAGTTCCCGCGTACGCCGGGATCAGCCCCAGCATTTT.

This chain uses TRBV18 with TRBJ2-6; D ambiguous. V was cut by 0 bases and J by 1 base, with 4 bases left in between. This CDR3 has 15 amino acids. Germline V gene lookup returns CDR1 KGHSH and CDR2 LQKENI. CDR3 region: CASSPPFSGANVLTF. CDR3 nucleotide sequence: TGTGCCAGCTCACCACCCTTTTCTGGGGCCAACGTCCTGACTTTC.

The rearrangement links TRBV21-1 to TRBJ2-5; the table's D call, TRBD1, was not checked against the DNA. TRBV21-1 is assigned pseudogene status. The CDR3 has 18 residues. CDR3 sequence reads: CASSKLFGDRGPSETQYF. CDR3 DNA: TGTGCCAGCAGCAAACTGTTTGGGGACAGGGGGCCAAGTGAGACCCAGTACTTC.

This clone appeared once. The DNA for the CDR3 is TGTGCCAGCTCACCAATAGCGGGAGTCGGTGAGCAGTTCTTC. This sequence encodes CASSPIAGVGEQFF. The V gene is TRBV18, the J gene TRBJ2-1; 9 bases align to TRBD2. This CDR3 spans 14 amino acids. Germline lookup yields CDR1 KGHSH and CDR2 LQKENI. Trimming cost V 2 bases and J 9 bases; bases outside gene matches: 5.

The gene calls are TRBV9 and TRBJ1-3; TRBD1 agrees at 8 bases. CDR3 length equals 17 residues. V was clipped by 4 bases and J by 4 bases; unmatched bases: 13. In germline, CDR1 is SGDLS, CDR2 YYNGEE. CDR3 bases: TGTGCCAGCAGCCCGCAAACACGGACAGGGCCCGGAAACACCATATATTTT. Translated: CASSPQTRTGPGNTIYF.

The rearrangement links TRBV11-2 to TRBJ1-1; D is ambiguous. The CDR3 runs to 13 residues. Germline V CDR1 and CDR2: SGHAT, FQNNGV. V was clipped by 3 bases and J by 0 bases, with 5 bases between them. The CDR3 coding sequence is TGTGCCAGCAGCTTTAGCTTGAACACTGAAGCTTTCTTT. As protein: CASSFSLNTEAFF.

This clone was seen a few times. J is TRBJ1-5 and V is TRBV19; possibly TRBD1 for D (5 bases). The germline V gene encodes CDR1 LNHDA and CDR2 SQIVND (reference sequence). The CDR3 loop spans 15 amino acids. Trimming left V 7 bases short and J 2 bases short, with 15 bases between. The CDR3 DNA is TGTGCCAGTATGCAGGGTATAGTTGGCAATCAGCCCCAGCATTTT. This codes for CASMQGIVGNQPQHF.

The CDR3 here is CAISEVRTSVNYNEQFF. DNA of the CDR3: TGTGCCATCAGTGAGGTTAGGACTAGCGTTAACTACAATGAGCAGTTCTTC. The gene calls are TRBV10-3 and TRBJ2-1; TRBD2 aligns across 9 bases. Germline CDR1 and CDR2: ENHRY and SYGVKD. The CDR3 sequence is 17 residues long. With 2 bases clipped from V and 3 bases from J, the junction kept 8 bases outside the gene matches.

This clone was seen more than once but under ten times. The chain recombines TRBV7-2 with TRBJ2-7; 9 nucleotides align to TRBD2. The germline CDR1 and CDR2 sequences are SGHTA and FQGNSA. V was pared by 1 base and J by 4 bases, with 2 bases of the junction left unmatched. The CDR3 runs 14 residues. The CDR3 protein is CASSLVSGSYEQYF. As DNA, the CDR3 is TGTGCCAGCAGCTTAGTTAGCGGGAGTTACGAGCAGTACTTC.

There are a few counts of this clone. The rearrangement links TRBV6-4 to TRBJ2-1; 7 nucleotides agree with TRBD2. The CDR3 extends over 16 amino acids. The trim removed 0 bases at V and 7 bases at J, leaving 9 bases unmatched. Germline lookup yields CDR1 MRHNA and CDR2 SNTAGT. The CDR3 protein is CASSDSPLRESNEQFF. Written as DNA, the CDR3 is TGTGCCAGCAGTGACTCTCCCTTGCGGGAGAGTAATGAGCAGTTCTTC.